The text below deals with one TCR beta chain. Its specificity is unknown. The CDR3 totals 12 residues. Trimming removed 7 bases from V and 2 bases from J, with 11 bases in between. CDR1 is SQVTM and CDR2 is ANQGSEA in the germline V gene. This record belongs to a study of beta chain features in type 1 diabetes. Study overall: Patients did not differ from healthy donors in age, gender or cell yield.

Findings of the study overall: TCRB repertoires of naive, central memory and Treg cells appeared more similar among patients than among healthy donors.

What was sequenced were expressed TCRB transcripts, since all of the isolated RNA had been reverse transcribed. Profiling relied on immunoSEQ multiplex PCR, and the TCRdb table lists in-frame clones only, not all of them. The sample yields about 620,000 clones, 15% seen once. The receptor's source is a man between 18 and 29 years old in good health. This chain uses TRBV29-1 with TRBJ1-2; tentative D call: TRBD1 (6 bases). Sequencing was done on a sample of naive CD4+ T cells from blood. The CDR3 DNA sequence: TGCAGCGCCGGACAGCAAAACTATGGCTACACCTTC. Amino acids: CSAGQQNYGYTF.